The TCR beta chain under discussion was sequenced for a study of blood T cell repertoires in COVID-19. Study background: COVID-19 samples from acute and convalescent phases originated in the United States, Italy and Spain. The analysed material was cDNA or gDNA that came from T cells, B-cell-depleted T cells, or PBMCs.

Study processing details: Estimation of nucleated cell counts was performed using reference gene primer amplification. Produced via immunoSEQ multiplex PCR; TCRdb's table is partial and in-frame only. V, J and clone size are those of that table, while D and trimming were read from the DNA. The sample contains tens of thousands of clones, 82% of which appear only once. Sequenced material: peripheral blood. This clonotype was sampled from an older woman with acute or convalescent COVID-19.

CDR3 sequence (DNA): TGTGCCAGCAGCTCGGCGGTGAGTGGAAACACCATATATTTT. Translating it yields CASSSAVSGNTIYF. The chain joins TRBV5-5 to TRBJ1-3, with unresolved D. Germline V CDR1 and CDR2: SGHKS, YYEKEE (reference sequence). The CDR3 sequence is 14 residues long. V gave up 3 bases and J gave up 3 bases, with 10 bases separating them.